The rows below give T cell receptor beta chains drawn from one sample of a study of beta chain features in type 1 diabetes. Assay: immunoSEQ multiplex PCR; the TCRdb copy retains only in-frame clones and omits some. Of 620,000 or so clones listed, around 15% were seen once; the top ten hold about 0.093%. Source material: naive CD4+ T cells from blood. These receptors originate from a man aged 18 to 29 in good health. The CDR3 runs from the conserved cysteine through the conserved F or W. Each record gives: V gene, J gene, D gene, clone size, CDR3 DNA, CDR3 protein. A D gene is named only where the DNA matches it firmly. Clone size is stated in some rows and not others, as once, few, many or a class when expanded.

v_call: TRBV4-2
j_call: TRBJ2-3
d_call: TRBD1
clone_size: .
cdr3_nt: TGTGCCAGCAGCCTCGGAAGGACAGGGACGACACAAGATACGCAGTATTTT
cdr3_aa: CASSLGRTGTTQDTQYF

v_call: TRBV5-1
j_call: TRBJ2-1
d_call: .
clone_size: few
cdr3_nt: TGCGCCAGCATGACAGGCGATCCTGGCAATGAGCAGTTCTTC
cdr3_aa: CASMTGDPGNEQFF

v_call: TRBV7-6
j_call: TRBJ2-3
d_call: TRBD2
clone_size: .
cdr3_nt: TGTGCCAGCAGCTATTCACTAGCGGTAGATACGCAGTATTTT
cdr3_aa: CASSYSLAVDTQYF

v_call: TRBV15
j_call: TRBJ2-2
d_call: TRBD2
clone_size: .
cdr3_nt: TGTGCCACCAGCACCGTGACTAGCGGGAGGACGAAAACCGGGGAGCTGTTTTTT
cdr3_aa: CATSTVTSGRTKTGELFF

v_call: TRBV7-2
j_call: TRBJ1-6
d_call: TRBD1
clone_size: .
cdr3_nt: TGTGCCAGCAGCTTAGCGAAGCCTTTACGGGACAGGGGTCAGGTCCTCCACTTT
cdr3_aa: CASSLAKPLRDRGQVLHF

v_call: TRBV6-4
j_call: TRBJ2-1
d_call: TRBD2
clone_size: .
cdr3_nt: TGTGCCAGCAGTGAGTCTAGCGGGATCCATGAGCAGTTCTTC
cdr3_aa: CASSESSGIHEQFF

v_call: TRBV21-1
j_call: TRBJ2-5
d_call: .
clone_size: .
cdr3_nt: TGTGCCAGCAGCCTCAAAGGGGACAGGACAATGCAAGAGACCCAGTACTTC
cdr3_aa: CASSLKGDRTMQETQYF

v_call: TRBV5-1
j_call: TRBJ2-7
d_call: TRBD1
clone_size: few
cdr3_nt: TGCGCCAGCAGCCGGGGACAGGGACAGTACTTC
cdr3_aa: CASSRGQGQYF

v_call: TRBV28
j_call: TRBJ2-5
d_call: .
clone_size: .
cdr3_nt: TGTGCCAGCAGTTTAAGGGCGGGCAGGGGCCGAGAGACCCAGTACTTC
cdr3_aa: CASSLRAGRGRETQYF

v_call: TRBV15
j_call: TRBJ1-4
d_call: .
clone_size: few
cdr3_nt: TGTGCCACCCGAGCCCGTGCAACTAATGAAAAACTGTTTTTT
cdr3_aa: CATRARATNEKLFF

v_call: TRBV7-2
j_call: TRBJ2-1
d_call: .
clone_size: few
cdr3_nt: TGTGCCAGCAGCCCAGTCGGCAATGAGCAGTTCTTC
cdr3_aa: CASSPVGNEQFF

v_call: TRBV9
j_call: TRBJ2-1
d_call: .
clone_size: .
cdr3_nt: TGTGCCAGCAGCGTAATTTGGGGAAATGAGCAGTTCTTC
cdr3_aa: CASSVIWGNEQFF

v_call: TRBV6-1
j_call: TRBJ1-2
d_call: .
clone_size: few
cdr3_nt: TGTGCCAGCAGTGGGACATTGGTCAACTATGGCTACACCTTC
cdr3_aa: CASSGTLVNYGYTF

v_call: TRBV28
j_call: TRBJ2-7
d_call: .
clone_size: .
cdr3_nt: TGTGCCAGCAGTATCTACAGGGTCTACGAGCAGTACTTC
cdr3_aa: CASSIYRVYEQYF

v_call: TRBV18
j_call: TRBJ1-5
d_call: .
clone_size: few
cdr3_nt: TGTGCCAGCTCAGGAGGAGATCAGCCCCAGCATTTT
cdr3_aa: CASSGGDQPQHF

v_call: TRBV5-6
j_call: TRBJ2-5
d_call: .
clone_size: .
cdr3_nt: TGTGCCAGCAGCTTCGGGGTGTACCCCGCCGAAGAGACCCAGTACTTC
cdr3_aa: CASSFGVYPAEETQYF

v_call: TRBV7-2
j_call: TRBJ1-2
d_call: .
clone_size: few
cdr3_nt: TGTGCCAGCAGCCCAGGGCGGAGCAGGGCGAACTATGGCTACACCTTC
cdr3_aa: CASSPGRSRANYGYTF

v_call: TRBV7-8
j_call: TRBJ2-1
d_call: TRBD2
clone_size: few
cdr3_nt: TGTGCCAGCAGCCGGACTAGCGGTACCAGCTCCTACAATGAGCAGTTCTTC
cdr3_aa: CASSRTSGTSSYNEQFF

v_call: TRBV6-6
j_call: TRBJ2-2
d_call: .
clone_size: .
cdr3_nt: TGTGCCAGCAGTTACTCTGCAGGGTCCACCGGGGAGCTGTTTTTT
cdr3_aa: CASSYSAGSTGELFF

v_call: TRBV9
j_call: TRBJ2-5
d_call: TRBD1
clone_size: .
cdr3_nt: TGTGCCAGCAGCATCGACAGGGGTCGGGAGACCCAGTACTTC
cdr3_aa: CASSIDRGRETQYF

v_call: TRBV30
j_call: TRBJ2-6
d_call: TRBD1
clone_size: few
cdr3_nt: TGTGCCGGACTGCAGGGGGCGCCTAGGCACCGCTCTGGGGCCAACGTCCTGACTTTC
cdr3_aa: CAGLQGAPRHRSGANVLTF

v_call: TRBV5-1
j_call: TRBJ1-2
d_call: .
clone_size: .
cdr3_nt: TGCGCCAGCAGCTTGCCCTCCGGGAATGGCTACACCTTC
cdr3_aa: CASSLPSGNGYTF

v_call: TRBV25-1
j_call: TRBJ2-5
d_call: .
clone_size: few
cdr3_nt: TGTGCCAGCTCACGACAGGCGCTCGAGACCCAGTACTTC
cdr3_aa: CASSRQALETQYF

v_call: TRBV7-9
j_call: TRBJ2-4
d_call: .
clone_size: few
cdr3_nt: TGTGCCAGCAGCTCCCGGGACACCGCCCTGGTCAAAAACATTCAGTACTTC
cdr3_aa: CASSSRDTALVKNIQYF